The 30 T cell receptor beta chains presented below share a single source sample, sequenced in a study of T cell changes during pregnancy in multiple sclerosis. The method was immunoSEQ multiplex PCR; TCRdb's version includes in-frame clones alone and lacks a portion of them. The data show over 40,000 clones, with nearly 95% seen just once and roughly 2.3% held by the top ten. The starting material was peripheral blood, obtained in the third trimester of pregnancy. The receptors derive from a female donor with multiple sclerosis, enrolled in a pregnancy study.

V and J are TRBV2 and TRBJ2-3; maybe TRBD2 (6 bases). Trimming removed 4 bases from V and 4 bases from J, with 27 bases in between. The CDR3 totals 19 residues. The germline CDR1 and CDR2 sequences are SNHLY and FYNNEI. The CDR3 bases are TGTGCCAGCAGTGTGAATCGCAGGGCGGTTGGCGGGGCCCCAGATACGCAGTATTTT. This gives the protein CASSVNRRAVGGAPDTQYF.

V and J are TRBV7-3 and TRBJ2-1; 7 bases agree with TRBD2. CDR1 is SGHTA, CDR2 FQGTGA, per germline. This CDR3 spans 16 amino acids. V trimming: 4 bases; J trimming: 0 bases; junction bases outside the gene matches: 6. CDR3 in DNA: TGTGCCAGCAGCTCGACTGGCGGGAGCTCCTACAATGAGCAGTTCTTC. Its translation is CASSSTGGSSYNEQFF.

The chain uses TRBV20-1 and TRBJ2-5, with a possible D match to TRBD2 (6 bases). Germline V gives CDR1 DFQATT, CDR2 SNEGSKA (reference sequence). This CDR3 has 10 residues. V was trimmed by 5 bases and J by 7 bases, leaving 8 bases between them. The CDR3 DNA reads as TGCAGTGCTGGGGGGTTGACCCAGTACTTC. It specifies CSAGGLTQYF.

V is TRBV11-2 and J is TRBJ2-7, with D possibly matching TRBD2 (5 bases). Germline V lookup: CDR1 SGHAT, CDR2 FQNNGV. V was pared by 5 bases and J by 0 bases, with 14 bases between. This CDR3 spans 15 amino acids. CDR3 nucleotide sequence: TGTGCCAGCAGCCTACGGACTGGCTTCTCCTACGAGCAGTACTTC. Translated, it gives CASSLRTGFSYEQYF.

The chain carries TRBV28 and TRBJ1-1; D possibly corresponds to TRBD1 (5 bases). Trimming removed 3 bases at V and 7 bases at J, with 12 bases between. In germline, CDR1 is MDHEN, CDR2 SYDVKM. The CDR3 totals 13 residues. The CDR3 loop is CASSLTRVREAFF. The CDR3 DNA reads as TGTGCCAGCAGTTTGACCAGGGTCCGTGAAGCTTTCTTT.

This clone is a singleton in its sample. The CDR3 sequence: CASSPKGTEAFF. The DNA of the CDR3 is TGTGCCAGCAGCCCCAAGGGGACTGAAGCTTTCTTT. The chain employs TRBV27 and TRBJ1-1; D is possibly TRBD1 (5 bases). The germline V and J ends were trimmed by 6 bases and 5 bases, with 10 bases remaining between them. The length of the CDR3 is 12 residues. Germline CDR1 reads MNHEY; CDR2 reads SMNVEV (reference sequence).

This clone was seen just once. The gene calls are TRBV4-2 and TRBJ1-3; TRBD1 matches 8 bases. From germline, CDR1 is LGHNA and CDR2 YNFKEQ. This CDR3 contains 17 residues. V lost 4 bases, J lost 0 bases, and 8 bases stayed unmatched. The CDR3, as DNA: TGTGCCAGCAGCCTCACCGGGACAGGCATCTCTGGAAACACCATATATTTT. It translates to CASSLTGTGISGNTIYF.

This rearrangement joins TRBV14 to TRBJ2-7; D is perhaps TRBD2 (5 bases). CDR1 is SGHDN, CDR2 FVKESK, per germline. The CDR3 extends over 14 amino acids. Trimming removed 2 bases from V and 2 bases from J, with 10 bases in between. The CDR3 DNA sequence: TGTGCCAGCAGCCAATACGGGCGGGCCTACGAGCAGTACTTC. This encodes CASSQYGRAYEQYF.

The V gene is TRBV10-2, the J gene TRBJ2-7; D possibly corresponds to TRBD1 (5 bases). The germline gives CDR1 WSHSY, CDR2 SAAADI. The CDR3 consists of 14 residues. With 2 bases removed from V and 2 bases from J, the gap between germline ends came to 10 bases. The CDR3 DNA is TGCGCCAGCAGTGAGACAGGCAGAACCTACGAGCAGTACTTC. Its translation is CASSETGRTYEQYF.

The chain joins TRBV6-6 to TRBJ1-2; the D gene is possibly TRBD1 (6 bases). CDR1 and CDR2 (germline): MNHNY, SVGAGI (reference sequence). Between the trimmed V and J ends, which lost 6 bases and 2 bases, there was a span of 16 bases. CDR3 length: 15 residues. The CDR3 sequence: CASRAQGIANYGYTF. Here the CDR3 DNA reads TGTGCCAGCAGGGCACAGGGAATAGCAAACTATGGCTACACCTTC.

With regard to this clone: The same CDR3 can be traced to other DNA sequences in this sample. The chain links TRBV6-5 to TRBJ1-2; the D gene is possibly TRBD1 (6 bases). The CDR3 extends over 14 amino acids. V lost 5 bases and J lost 9, with 19 bases in between. Germline loops: CDR1 MNHEY, CDR2 SVGAGI. The CDR3 DNA follows: TGTGCCAGCAGTCCCCAGGGGCAGTGGGCAAGCTACACCTTC. It encodes CASSPQGQWASYTF.

V usage is TRBV11-2 and J usage is TRBJ2-1, with 12 bases matching TRBD2. Trimming at V came to 5 bases and at J to 6 bases, leaving 2 bases not matched to a gene. CDR1 SGHAT and CDR2 FQNNGV come from the germline V gene. CDR3 length: 14 amino acids. In DNA form, the CDR3 reads TGTGCCAGCAGCCGGACTAGCGGGATCAATGAGCAGTTCTTC. Its protein is CASSRTSGINEQFF.

The chain recombines TRBV5-4 with TRBJ2-3; 11 bases align to TRBD2. In germline, CDR1 is SGHNT, CDR2 YYREEE (reference sequence). J was trimmed by 6 bases and V by 4 bases; bases with no gene match: 7. The CDR3 extends over 15 amino acids. In nucleotides, the CDR3 is TGTGCCAGCAGCATGGGACTAGCGGCGGGGGATACGCAGTATTTT. Translated, it gives CASSMGLAAGDTQYF. The full variable domain, in which reference TRBV5-4 and TRBJ2-3 provide the parts outside the CDR3, is ETGVTQSPTHLIKTRGQQVTLRCSSQSGHNTVSWYQQALGQGPQFIFQYYREEENGRGNFPPRFSGLQFPNYSSELNVNALELDDSALYLCASSMGLAAGDTQYFGPGTRLTVL.

This clone was detected a few times. The V gene is TRBV14, the J gene TRBJ2-7, with 7 positions matching TRBD2. The V gene end was trimmed by 0 bases and the J gene end by 0 bases; junction bases not matched to a gene: 2. The CDR3 contains 15 residues. The germline gives CDR1 SGHDN, CDR2 FVKESK. The CDR3 region is CASSQDRLASYEQYF. CDR3 DNA: TGTGCCAGCAGCCAAGATCGACTAGCCTCCTACGAGCAGTACTTC.

The rearrangement links TRBV27 to TRBJ2-1; 7 bases agree with TRBD2. Germline V gene sequence: CDR1 MNHEY, CDR2 SMNVEV (reference sequence). V trimming: 5 bases; J trimming: 15 bases; junction bases outside the gene matches: 10. The CDR3 runs to 12 residues. The CDR3 region has the DNA TGTGCCAGCAGTCCAGGACTAGAAAAGCCGTTCTTC. As protein: CASSPGLEKPFF.

The chain combines TRBV29-1 with TRBJ2-7, with a possible D match to TRBD1 (6 bases). The CDR3 sequence is 15 residues long. Trimming shortened V by 4 bases and J by 3 bases, and 19 bases separated the two germline ends. In germline, CDR1 is SQVTM, CDR2 ANQGSEA. The CDR3: CSVAHRVGPGYEQYF. For the CDR3, the DNA is TGCAGCGTTGCCCACAGGGTTGGCCCTGGCTACGAGCAGTACTTC.

V and J are TRBV5-1 and TRBJ2-1; 10 bases align to TRBD2. V lost 3 bases, J lost 1 base, and 4 bases stayed unmatched. The germline gives CDR1 SGHRS, CDR2 YFSETQ. The CDR3 has 16 amino acids. The CDR3 region has the DNA TGCGCCAGCAGCTCCTCTAGCGGGAGTTCCTACAATGAGCAGTTCTTC. It encodes CASSSSSGSSYNEQFF.

The gene calls are TRBV7-2 and TRBJ1-5, with D possibly TRBD1 on 6 matching bases. Germline V gene lookup returns CDR1 SGHTA and CDR2 FQGNSA. The germline V and J ends were trimmed by 2 bases and 0 bases, with 14 bases remaining between them. The CDR3 runs to 17 residues. CDR3: CASSLTPGQFSNQPQHF. In nucleotides, the CDR3 is TGTGCCAGCAGCTTAACCCCCGGACAGTTTAGCAATCAGCCCCAGCATTTT.

The chain couples TRBV4-3 to TRBJ1-1, with D tentatively TRBD1 (6 bases). Trimming removed 1 base from V and 3 bases from J, with 9 bases in between. Germline V CDR1 and CDR2: LGHNA, YSLEER. The length of the CDR3 is 14 residues. Here the CDR3 reads CASSQGGGYTEAFF. DNA of the CDR3: TGCGCCAGCAGCCAAGGTGGGGGCTACACTGAAGCTTTCTTT.

The V gene is TRBV28, the J gene TRBJ2-1, with TRBD1 matching 7 bases. Germline V gene sequence: CDR1 MDHEN, CDR2 SYDVKM. The CDR3 loop spans 15 amino acids. Trimming cost V 4 bases and J 6 bases; bases outside gene matches: 9. In DNA, the CDR3 is TGTGCCAGCAGTTCAACAGACAGGGAAATCAATGAGCAGTTCTTC. It specifies CASSSTDREINEQFF.

The chain is built from TRBV5-1 and TRBJ2-7; 7 bases are a match to TRBD1. Germline V gene lookup returns CDR1 SGHRS and CDR2 YFSETQ. J was trimmed by 3 bases and V by 2 bases; bases with no gene match: 8. The CDR3 consists of 15 residues. In DNA, the CDR3 is TGCGCCAGCAGCTTTACCGGGACAGAAATCTACGAGCAGTACTTC. This translates into CASSFTGTEIYEQYF.

This chain uses TRBV6-1 with TRBJ2-2, with 10 bases lining up with TRBD1. CDR1 is MNHNS, CDR2 SASEGT, per germline. V dropped 4 bases and J dropped 2; count of bases not matched to a gene: 4. This CDR3 comprises 16 residues. As DNA, the CDR3 is TGTGCCAGCAGTGGGGGGACAGGGGTTAACACCGGGGAGCTGTTTTTT. Translation: CASSGGTGVNTGELFF.

The V gene is TRBV28, the J gene TRBJ2-5, with 9 bases identical to TRBD2. J gave up 2 bases and V 6 bases, and 10 bases lay outside the gene matches. The CDR3 is 16 amino acids. Germline lookup yields CDR1 MDHEN and CDR2 SYDVKM. The CDR3 loop is CASSLGTSPRQETQYF. The CDR3 DNA reads as TGTGCCAGCAGCTTGGGGACTAGCCCCAGACAAGAGACCCAGTACTTC. The variable domain in full, with the rest retrieved from reference TRBV28 and TRBJ2-5, is DVKVTQSSRYLVKRTGEKVFLECVQDMDHENMFWYRQDPGLGLRLIYFSYDVKMKEKGDIPEGYSVSREKKERFSLILESASTNQTSMYLCASSLGTSPRQETQYFGPGTRLLVL.

This clone was seen only once. The chain couples TRBV7-3 to TRBJ2-2, with TRBD2 identical over 11 bases. The junction had 4 bases not matched to a gene; V was cut back by 1 base and J by 6 bases. The CDR3 consists of 16 residues. Germline loops: CDR1 SGHTA, CDR2 FQGTGA. CDR3 amino acids: CASSLNSGRVAGELFF. Here the CDR3 DNA reads TGTGCCAGCAGCTTAAATAGCGGGAGGGTTGCCGGGGAGCTGTTTTTT.

V usage is TRBV11-3 and J usage is TRBJ2-7, with D possibly matching TRBD1 (5 bases). The CDR3 spans 13 residues. Trimming removed 2 bases from V and 2 bases from J, with 7 bases in between. Germline values: CDR1 SGHNT, CDR2 YENEEA. As DNA, the CDR3 is TGTGCCAGCAGCTTACGACAGCCCTACGAGCAGTACTTC. It specifies CASSLRQPYEQYF.

The chain joins TRBV27 to TRBJ2-7, with 7 bases aligning to TRBD2. Losses at the gene ends were 5 bases for V and 2 bases for J; bases not matched to a gene: 12. From germline, CDR1 is MNHEY and CDR2 SMNVEV (reference sequence). The CDR3 runs to 16 residues. CDR3: CASSLLQGGGPYEQYF. CDR3 nucleotide sequence: TGTGCCAGCAGTCTACTCCAAGGCGGGGGTCCCTACGAGCAGTACTTC.

The J gene is TRBJ2-7, the V gene TRBV11-2, with a weak D call TRBD2 (5 bases). V lost 0 bases, J lost 3 bases, and 12 bases lay in between. This CDR3 has 15 residues. Germline lookup yields CDR1 SGHAT and CDR2 FQNNGV. The CDR3 region has the DNA TGTGCCAGCAGCTTAGAAAGCCCTAGCAGCTACGAGCAGTACTTC. Translation: CASSLESPSSYEQYF.

The V and J genes are TRBV27 and TRBJ2-1; no clear D. The CDR3 consists of 13 residues. V lost 6 bases to trimming and J lost 4 bases, with 10 bases between them. CDR1 and CDR2 from the germline V gene are MNHEY and SMNVEV (reference sequence). The CDR3 loop is CASRSPTYNEQFF. As DNA, the CDR3 is TGTGCCAGCAGGTCACCTACTTACAATGAGCAGTTCTTC.

J is TRBJ1-2 and V is TRBV28, with 7 positions matching TRBD1. This CDR3 has 13 amino acids. With 5 bases clipped from V and 9 bases from J, the junction kept 9 bases outside the gene matches. Germline values: CDR1 MDHEN, CDR2 SYDVKM. The CDR3 DNA sequence: TGTGCCAGCAGTCCGTTAAGACAGGGCAGCTACACCTTC. As protein: CASSPLRQGSYTF.

The chain is built from TRBV27 and TRBJ2-2; TRBD2 agrees at 8 bases. The CDR3 loop spans 16 amino acids. Germline trimming cut 6 bases from V and 7 bases from J; bases unmatched to any gene: 13. Germline V CDR1 and CDR2: MNHEY, SMNVEV (reference sequence). The CDR3 reads CASSRGLGNAFGELFF. CDR3 sequence (DNA): TGTGCCAGCAGCCGGGGACTAGGGAATGCGTTCGGGGAGCTGTTTTTT.